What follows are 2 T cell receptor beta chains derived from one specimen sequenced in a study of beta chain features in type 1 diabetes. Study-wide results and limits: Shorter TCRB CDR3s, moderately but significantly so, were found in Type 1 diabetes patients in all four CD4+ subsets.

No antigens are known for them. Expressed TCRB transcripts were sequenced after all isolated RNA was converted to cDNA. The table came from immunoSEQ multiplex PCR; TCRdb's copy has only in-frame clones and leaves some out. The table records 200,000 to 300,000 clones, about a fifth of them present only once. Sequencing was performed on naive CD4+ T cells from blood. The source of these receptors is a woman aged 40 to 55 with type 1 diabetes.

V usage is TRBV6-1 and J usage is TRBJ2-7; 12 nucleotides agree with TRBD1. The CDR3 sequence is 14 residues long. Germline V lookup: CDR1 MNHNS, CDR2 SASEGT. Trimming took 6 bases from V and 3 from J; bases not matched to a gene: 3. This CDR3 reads CASSGTGGIYEQYF. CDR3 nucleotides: TGTGCCAGCAGCGGGACAGGGGGCATCTACGAGCAGTACTTC.

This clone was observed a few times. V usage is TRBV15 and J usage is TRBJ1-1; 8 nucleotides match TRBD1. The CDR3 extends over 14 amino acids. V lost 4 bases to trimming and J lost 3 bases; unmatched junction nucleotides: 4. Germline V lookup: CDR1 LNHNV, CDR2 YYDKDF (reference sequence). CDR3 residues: CATSIGQGDTEAFF. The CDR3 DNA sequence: TGTGCCACCAGCATAGGACAGGGCGACACTGAAGCTTTCTTT.